This TCR beta chain was recovered during a study of OX40 agonist ivuxolimab in advanced cancers. Overall study findings and caveats: Mean expanded clone counts were higher in CD8+ than CD4+ T cells.

Note on this clone: What it recognizes is unknown. Mismatch with germline at one junction end may stem from a read error.

TCRdb keeps only in-frame clones here, not all; method: immunoSEQ multiplex PCR. The sample yields roughly 75,000 clones, about 86% seen once. Autoimmune disease history or systemic immunosuppression barred patients. The CDR3 spans 13 residues. The germline V gene has CDR1 SSHAT and CDR2 FNYEAQ (reference sequence). Here the sequenced sample was CD4+ or CD8+ T cells sorted from blood, taken in a trial of the OX40 agonist ivuxolimab. The gene calls are TRBV7-7 and TRBJ2-5; possible D gene TRBD2, 7 bases. The sequence was collected from an adult with an advanced solid tumor such as melanoma, head and neck, liver or kidney cancer. This chain's CDR3 is CASSLRGAETQYF. CDR3 sequence (DNA): TGTGCTAGCAGCTTACGGGGGGCTGAGACCCAGTACTTC.